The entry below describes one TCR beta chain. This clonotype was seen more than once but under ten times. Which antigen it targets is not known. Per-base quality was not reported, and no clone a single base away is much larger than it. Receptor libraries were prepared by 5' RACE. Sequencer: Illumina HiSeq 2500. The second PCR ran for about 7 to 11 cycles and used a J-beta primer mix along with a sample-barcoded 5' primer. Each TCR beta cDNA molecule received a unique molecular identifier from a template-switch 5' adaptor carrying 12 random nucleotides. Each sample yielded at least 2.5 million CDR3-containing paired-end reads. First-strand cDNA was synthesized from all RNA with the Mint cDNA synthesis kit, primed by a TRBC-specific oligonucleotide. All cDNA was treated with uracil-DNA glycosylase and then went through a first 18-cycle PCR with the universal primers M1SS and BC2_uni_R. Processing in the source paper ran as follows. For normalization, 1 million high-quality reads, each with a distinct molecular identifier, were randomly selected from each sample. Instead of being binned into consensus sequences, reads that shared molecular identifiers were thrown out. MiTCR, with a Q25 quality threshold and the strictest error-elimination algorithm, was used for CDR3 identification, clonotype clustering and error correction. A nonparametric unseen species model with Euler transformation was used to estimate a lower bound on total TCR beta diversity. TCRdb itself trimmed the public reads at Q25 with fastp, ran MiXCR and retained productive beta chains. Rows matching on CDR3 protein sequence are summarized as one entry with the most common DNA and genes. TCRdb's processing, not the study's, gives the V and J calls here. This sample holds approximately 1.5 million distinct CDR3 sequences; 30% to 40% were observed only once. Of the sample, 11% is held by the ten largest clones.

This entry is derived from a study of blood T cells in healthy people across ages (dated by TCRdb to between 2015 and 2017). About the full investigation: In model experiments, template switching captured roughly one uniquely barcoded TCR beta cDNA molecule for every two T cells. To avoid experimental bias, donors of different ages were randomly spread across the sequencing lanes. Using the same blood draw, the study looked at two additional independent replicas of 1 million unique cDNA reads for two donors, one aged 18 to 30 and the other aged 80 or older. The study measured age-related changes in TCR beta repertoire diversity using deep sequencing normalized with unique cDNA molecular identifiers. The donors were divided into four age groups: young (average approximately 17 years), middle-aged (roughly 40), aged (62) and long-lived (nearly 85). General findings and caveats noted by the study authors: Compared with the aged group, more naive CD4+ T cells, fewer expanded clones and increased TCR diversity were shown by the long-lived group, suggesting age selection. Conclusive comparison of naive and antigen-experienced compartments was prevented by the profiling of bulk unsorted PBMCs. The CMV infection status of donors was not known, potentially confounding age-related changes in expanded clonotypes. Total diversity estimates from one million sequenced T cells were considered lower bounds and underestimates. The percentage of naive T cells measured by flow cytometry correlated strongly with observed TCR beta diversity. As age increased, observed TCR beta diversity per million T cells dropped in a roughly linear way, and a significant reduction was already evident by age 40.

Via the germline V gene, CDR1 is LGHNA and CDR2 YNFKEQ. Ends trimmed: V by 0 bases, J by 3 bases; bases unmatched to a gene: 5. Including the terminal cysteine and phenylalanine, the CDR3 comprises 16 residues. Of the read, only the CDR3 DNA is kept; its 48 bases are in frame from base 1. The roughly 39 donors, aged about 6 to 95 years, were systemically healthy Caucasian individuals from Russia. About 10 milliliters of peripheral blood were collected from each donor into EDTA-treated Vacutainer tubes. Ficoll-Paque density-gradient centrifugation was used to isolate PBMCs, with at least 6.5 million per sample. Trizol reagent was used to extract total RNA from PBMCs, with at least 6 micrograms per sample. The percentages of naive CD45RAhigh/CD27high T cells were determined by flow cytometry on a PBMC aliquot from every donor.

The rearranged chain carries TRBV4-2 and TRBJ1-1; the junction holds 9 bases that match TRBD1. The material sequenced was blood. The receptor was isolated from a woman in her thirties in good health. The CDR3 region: CASSQDWDRVDTEAFF. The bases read TGTGCCAGCAGCCAAGATTGGGACAGGGTAGACACTGAAGCTTTCTTT.